A single T cell receptor (beta chain) is shown here with its context. These data are taken from a study of blood T cell repertoires in COVID-19. Study-level information: The samples span acute and convalescent COVID-19 from the United States, Italy and Spain.

This CDR3 is 13 amino acids long. Germline V CDR1 and CDR2: GTSNPN, SVGIG (reference sequence). V lost 5 bases and J lost 7, with 15 bases in between. The protocol was immunoSEQ multiplex PCR, while the TCRdb copy is restricted to in-frame clones and leaves out a portion. The sample carries more than 150,000 clones, 82% recorded once. The chain employs TRBV30 and TRBJ1-5, with D tentatively TRBD1 (5 bases). The sample consisted of PBMCs or T cells enriched from blood (not recorded which). The sequence came from a man aged 35-49 years who had recovered from COVID-19. The CDR3 sequence is CAWDGGLEQPQHF. In DNA form, the CDR3 reads TGTGCCTGGGACGGGGGGTTGGAGCAGCCCCAGCATTTT.